A selection of T cell receptor beta chains follows, all from one sample in a study of T cell repertoires in aging, cancer and after chemotherapy. One entry per CDR3 protein results from TCRdb running MiXCR on the multiplex PCR reads. This sample has approximately 5,000 distinct CDR3 sequences, with 38% found just once. The sample was blood. These receptors all stem from a human donor with a blood cancer. CDR3s include the opening cysteine and the closing phenylalanine or tryptophan. Each record gives: D gene, clone size, J gene, V gene, CDR3 length, CDR3 DNA, CDR3 protein. A D gene is named only where the DNA matches it firmly. Clone size is shown for a subset of rows, as once, few, many or a class of expanded clone.

TRBD1 | medium-sized | TRBJ2-5 | TRBV29-1 | 14 | TGCAGCGTTGACGGACAGGGGGTCACCGAGACCCAGTACTTC | CSVDGQGVTETQYF
. | . | TRBJ2-3 | TRBV5-1 | 17 | TGTGCCAGCAACAAGAGCGGGGGACAGGGCCCCTCAGATACGCAGTATTTT | CASNKSGGQGPSDTQYF
. | few | TRBJ1-1 | TRBV6-5 | 12 | TGTGCCAGCAGTTCCGTGAACACTGAAGCTTTCTTT | CASSSVNTEAFF
. | . | TRBJ1-2 | TRBV27 | 14 | TGTGCCAGCAGTTTTGCAGCCGGAAACTATGGCTACACCTTC | CASSFAAGNYGYTF
TRBD2 | . | TRBJ2-7 | TRBV29-1 | 17 | TGCAGCGTTGAAGGTGGGACTAGCGGGGAAAGCTCCTACGAGCAGTACTTC | CSVEGGTSGESSYEQYF
. | few | TRBJ1-6 | TRBV30 | 14 | TGTGCCTGGGCGACGGGACGGCTGAATTCACCCCTCCACTTT | CAWATGRLNSPLHF
. | few | TRBJ2-3 | TRBV30 | 13 | TGTGCCTGGAGTGTGGGGAGTACAGATACGCAGTATTTT | CAWSVGSTDTQYF
. | few | TRBJ1-6 | TRBV27 | 14 | TGTGCCACCCGCCTCCCGGGGGAGGTCTCACCCCTCCACTTT | CATRLPGEVSPLHF
. | . | TRBJ1-1 | TRBV5-6 | 16 | TGTGCCAGCAGCCCCTTTTATGGGACAATGAACACTGAAGCTTTCTTT | CASSPFYGTMNTEAFF
TRBD2 | . | TRBJ2-3 | TRBV30 | 14 | TGTGCTTGGACTAGCGGGGGGGCCACAGATACGCAGTATTTT | CAWTSGGATDTQYF
. | . | TRBJ1-6 | TRBV20-1 | 13 | TGCAGTGCTAGGGACCTCGACCATTCACCCCTCCACTTT | CSARDLDHSPLHF
. | medium-sized | TRBJ1-2 | TRBV5-6 | 11 | TGTGCCAGCAGCTTGTCCGCGGGCTACACCTTC | CASSLSAGYTF
. | medium-sized | TRBJ2-5 | TRBV29-1 | 12 | TGCAGCGTTGAGGCAGGGAGTAGAGGCCAGTACTTC | CSVEAGSRGQYF
. | . | TRBJ2-3 | TRBV5-1 | 13 | TGCGCCAGCAGTCTAACCCTTCGGGATACGCAGTATTTT | CASSLTLRDTQYF
. | large | TRBJ2-2 | TRBV6-5 | 13 | TGTGCCAGCAGTTACAGGGACACCGGGGAGCTGTTTTTT | CASSYRDTGELFF
TRBD2 | . | TRBJ2-3 | TRBV10-2 | 17 | TGCGCCAGCAGTGACGTAGCGGGGGGGCGGTGGAGAGATACGCAGTATTTT | CASSDVAGGRWRDTQYF
. | few | TRBJ2-6 | TRBV10-3 | 16 | TGTGCCATCAGCCTTCGTACAGGGACCGGGGCCAACGTCCTGACTTTC | CAISLRTGTGANVLTF
TRBD1 | . | TRBJ1-5 | TRBV6-5 | 13 | TGTGCCAGCAGACTGACAGGGAACCAGCCCCAGCATTTT | CASRLTGNQPQHF
TRBD1 | . | TRBJ1-2 | TRBV6-5 | 16 | TGTGCCAGCAGTTATACGACAGGGGGCAGGGAGAATGGCTACACCTTC | CASSYTTGGRENGYTF
. | few | TRBJ2-2 | TRBV18 | 14 | TGTGCCAGCTCACCCCTCGGACCCCTAGGGGAGCTGTTTTTT | CASSPLGPLGELFF
. | large | TRBJ2-3 | TRBV6-5 | 11 | TGTGCCAGCATAGCAGGAGATACGCAGTATTTT | CASIAGDTQYF
. | medium-sized | TRBJ1-2 | TRBV6-5 | 13 | TGTGCCAGCGCCAGGGCCGGGGACTATGGCTACACCTTC | CASARAGDYGYTF
. | few | TRBJ2-4 | TRBV6-5 | 13 | TGTGCCAGCAGTCCCGACAGTCAAAACATTCAGTACTTC | CASSPDSQNIQYF
TRBD2 | . | TRBJ2-3 | TRBV20-1 | 15 | TGCAGTGCTAGACTCGGACTAGGCGGCACAGATACGCAGTATTTT | CSARLGLGGTDTQYF
. | . | TRBJ1-1 | TRBV6-5 | 11 | TGTGCCAGCAGTTACGGAGTTGAAGCTTTCTTT | CASSYGVEAFF
TRBD2 | medium-sized | TRBJ2-1 | TRBV29-1 | 13 | TGCAGCGTTCCTAGCGGGGGTTACAATGAGCAGTTCTTC | CSVPSGGYNEQFF
. | once | TRBJ2-1 | TRBV20-1 | 14 | TGCAGTGCTAGAGAACCGACCCCGGGCAATGAGCAGTTCTTC | CSAREPTPGNEQFF
TRBD1 | . | TRBJ1-2 | TRBV19 | 11 | TGTGCCAGTTCTCAGGGGGCCGGCTACACCTTC | CASSQGAGYTF
. | . | TRBJ2-3 | TRBV5-4 | 13 | TGTGCCAGCATCTTGGTGACCACAGATACGCAGTATTTT | CASILVTTDTQYF
. | . | TRBJ2-3 | TRBV19 | 14 | TGTGCCAGTCAGCAGAGGGGGGTAAAAGATACGCAGTATTTT | CASQQRGVKDTQYF
TRBD1 | . | TRBJ1-4 | TRBV5-4 | 15 | TGTGCCAGCAGCTTGGGCGGGACAGGGGATGAAAAACTGTTTTTT | CASSLGGTGDEKLFF
TRBD2 | . | TRBJ2-2 | TRBV29-1 | 18 | TGCAGCGTTGAAGATAGGGAGCAGCGGGGGGCCAACACCGGGGAGCTGTTTTTT | CSVEDREQRGANTGELFF
. | . | TRBJ2-5 | TRBV10-1 | 12 | TGCGCCAGCAGTGGTGGGGGAGAGACCCAGTACTTC | CASSGGGETQYF
. | few | TRBJ1-3 | TRBV6-5 | 15 | TGTGCCAGCAGTCCCTCTTCCGGGACAGGAAACACCATATATTTT | CASSPSSGTGNTIYF
. | few | TRBJ1-2 | TRBV20-1 | 11 | TGCAGTGCTAGGCCAGCCTATGGCTACACCTTC | CSARPAYGYTF
TRBD1 | few | TRBJ1-2 | TRBV5-5 | 17 | TGTGCCAGCAGCCAAACACCGGGACAGGGGGCGGGGGATGGCTACACCTTC | CASSQTPGQGAGDGYTF
. | . | TRBJ1-5 | TRBV18 | 14 | TGTGCCAGCTCACCAAACCCAGGCAATCAGCCCCAGCATTTT | CASSPNPGNQPQHF
. | . | TRBJ2-7 | TRBV20-1 | 11 | TGCAGTGCTCCTCGGGCCTACGAGCAGTACTTC | CSAPRAYEQYF
. | . | TRBJ2-7 | TRBV29-1 | 13 | TGCAGTGCTCGCGGGACCTCTCGCTACGAGCAGTACTTC | CSARGTSRYEQYF
. | . | TRBJ2-7 | TRBV10-3 | 14 | TGTGCCATCGGAGGGGACACGAACTCCTACGAGCAGTACTTC | CAIGGDTNSYEQYF
. | . | TRBJ1-3 | TRBV10-1 | 14 | TGCGCCAGCAGTGCTAGGGAAGGGATGAACACCATATATTTT | CASSAREGMNTIYF
TRBD2 | few | TRBJ2-3 | TRBV11-1 | 12 | TGTGCCAGCAGCCCGGGAGGAGATACGCAGTATTTT | CASSPGGDTQYF
. | . | TRBJ2-6 | TRBV6-5 | 19 | TGTGCCAGCAGTTACAATCCTTCGGTGTGGCGGGCTGGGGCCAACGTCCTGACTTTC | CASSYNPSVWRAGANVLTF
TRBD1 | few | TRBJ1-2 | TRBV12-3/TRBV12-4 | 13 | TGTGCCAGCAGTCGACAGGGGGCCGTTGGCTACACCTTC | CASSRQGAVGYTF
TRBD1 | . | TRBJ1-6 | TRBV6-6 | 19 | TGTGCCAGCAGTTACGGGACAGGGCATTATAGCTCCTATAATTCACCCCTCCACTTT | CASSYGTGHYSSYNSPLHF
TRBD2 | . | TRBJ2-3 | TRBV7-9 | 15 | TGTGCCAGCAGCTTACAGGGAGGGCGGACAGATACGCAGTATTTT | CASSLQGGRTDTQYF
TRBD2 | . | TRBJ2-1 | TRBV19 | 15 | TGTGCCAGTAAACCGACTAGCGGGCCATACAATGAGCAGTTCTTC | CASKPTSGPYNEQFF
. | . | TRBJ1-5 | TRBV5-6 | 15 | TGTGCCAGCAGCTTGTGGGCAGGGTTCAATCAGCCCCAGCATTTT | CASSLWAGFNQPQHF
TRBD2 | . | TRBJ2-5 | TRBV10-2 | 11 | TGCGCCAGCACTAGCGGTGAGACCCAGTACTTC | CASTSGETQYF
. | few | TRBJ1-6 | TRBV19 | 13 | TGTGCCAGTAGTATCAGGACAGATTCACCCCTCCACTTT | CASSIRTDSPLHF
TRBD2 | . | TRBJ2-1 | TRBV30 | 14 | TGTGCCTGGAGTCCCGGGACTAGCGGGCATGAGCAGTTCTTC | CAWSPGTSGHEQFF
. | few | TRBJ2-4 | TRBV12-3/TRBV12-4 | 12 | TGTGCCAGCAGTTTGGGGGGAAACATTCAGTACTTC | CASSLGGNIQYF
TRBD1 | few | TRBJ1-3 | TRBV6-5 | 19 | TGTGCCAGCAGTCGACAGGGACTAAGGCCCTTTATCTCTGGAAACACCATATATTTT | CASSRQGLRPFISGNTIYF